These 21 T cell receptor beta chains originate from one sample sequenced in a study of blood T cell repertoires in COVID-19. Only in-frame clones appear in the TCRdb table, and some are missing; sequencing was by immunoSEQ multiplex PCR. The sample has roughly 200,000 clones; around 85% are singletons. The sample taken for sequencing was PBMCs or T cells enriched from blood (not recorded which). The receptors originated from a woman aged 45-65 years in a cohort exposed to, infected with or recovered from COVID-19 (not recorded which).

The genes are TRBV28 and TRBJ1-1; D remains ambiguous. Germline V CDR1 and CDR2: MDHEN, SYDVKM. The CDR3 totals 11 residues. CDR3 in DNA: TGTGGTAGCTTGGGGAACACTGAAGCTTTCTTT. Translated, it gives CGSLGNTEAFF.

This chain joins TRBV5-1 and TRBJ2-3; D is possibly TRBD1 (5 bases). The germline gives CDR1 SGHRS, CDR2 YFSETQ. CDR3 length equals 15 residues. V was shortened by 4 bases and J by 0 bases, with 12 bases between the two germline ends. The CDR3 DNA sequence: TGCGCCAGCAGCCCGACAGCCTCTAGCACAGATACGCAGTATTTT. Encoded protein: CASSPTASSTDTQYF.

The chain couples TRBV4-3 to TRBJ2-3; 12 positions match TRBD2. After removal of 0 bases from V and 5 bases from J, the junction contained 9 bases not matched to a gene. Germline assignment: CDR1 LGHNA and CDR2 YSLEER. The CDR3 covers 18 residues. The CDR3 protein is CASSQDWASGGAGDTQYF. CDR3 coding DNA: TGCGCCAGCAGCCAAGATTGGGCTAGCGGGGGGGCAGGAGATACGCAGTATTTT.

This chain links TRBV14 with TRBJ2-3; no clear D. The CDR3 spans 11 residues. V was clipped by 3 bases and J by 6 bases, with 4 bases between them. Germline V lookup: CDR1 SGHDN, CDR2 FVKESK. The chain's CDR3 is CASSHGDTQYF. DNA of the CDR3: TGTGCCAGCAGCCACGGGGATACGCAGTATTTT.

The rearrangement uses TRBV6-5 and TRBJ1-3; possible D gene TRBD1, 6 bases. Germline CDR1 MNHEY, CDR2 SVGAGI. The germline V and J ends were trimmed by 4 bases and 4 bases, with 14 bases remaining between them. CDR3 length: 15 residues. In DNA form, the CDR3 reads TGTGCCAGCAGTTCCCCGGGGAGGGGGGGAAACACCATATATTTT. Its translation is CASSSPGRGGNTIYF.

The CDR3 protein is CASTKGALSWELFF. The CDR3 DNA follows: TGTGCCAGCACCAAGGGGGCCTTAAGCTGGGAGCTGTTTTTT. This chain connects TRBV3-1 (or the pseudogene TRBV3-2) to TRBJ2-2; TRBD1 aligns across 7 bases. The CDR3 loop spans 14 amino acids. The germline V gene has CDR1 LGHDT and CDR2 YNNKEL (reference sequence). V trimming: 7 bases; J trimming: 9 bases; junction bases outside the gene matches: 11.

This chain joins TRBV21-1 and TRBJ2-1; TRBD1, the table's D call, was not compared with the DNA. TRBV21-1 is described as a pseudogene. CDR3 size: 12 residues. CDR3 in DNA: TGTGCCAGCAGCAAAGTGGCAAATGAGCAGTTCTTC. Protein: CASSKVANEQFF.

This clone was observed a handful of times. CDR3 nucleotide sequence: TGCGCCAGCAGTGAGGACAATCTGAACACTGAAGCTTTCTTT. This encodes CASSEDNLNTEAFF. The chain combines TRBV10-1 with TRBJ1-1, with D hard to call. The V end was cut by 2 bases, the J end by 0 bases, with 7 bases between. This CDR3 contains 14 residues. Germline V gene data show CDR1 as WNHNN and CDR2 as SYGVQD (reference sequence).

The chain links TRBV9 to TRBJ2-1, with TRBD2 matching over 10 bases. With V trimmed by 7 bases and J by 6 bases, 7 bases remained unmatched. Germline V CDR1 and CDR2: SGDLS, YYNGEE. This CDR3 spans 14 amino acids. The CDR3 reads CASGLAGVVNEQFF. In DNA, the CDR3 is TGTGCCAGCGGCCTAGCGGGGGTGGTCAATGAGCAGTTCTTC.

This chain links TRBV5-4 with TRBJ1-4; D gene uncertain. Germline V CDR1 and CDR2: SGHNT, YYREEE (reference sequence). CDR3 length equals 16 residues. The ends were cut back, 2 bases at V and 4 bases at J, with 15 bases in the middle. The CDR3 DNA is TGTGCCAGCAGCTTAGTTGGAGGGAATGGTAATGAAAAACTGTTTTTT. Its translation is CASSLVGGNGNEKLFF.

V is TRBV7-8 and J is TRBJ2-7; the D gene is possibly TRBD2 (6 bases). The CDR3 sequence is 17 residues long. V was shortened by 1 base and J by 7 bases, with 23 bases between the two germline ends. The germline CDR1 and CDR2 sequences are SGHVS and FQNEAQ. The CDR3: CASSLVPRTIPRGEQYF. CDR3 DNA sequence: TGTGCCAGCAGCTTAGTCCCGCGCACTATCCCCCGGGGGGAGCAGTACTTC.

The V and J genes are TRBV27 and TRBJ2-2; possibly TRBD2 for D (6 bases). CDR1 is MNHEY, CDR2 SMNVEV, per germline (reference sequence). The CDR3 sequence is 18 residues long. The ends were cut back, 6 bases at V and 1 base at J, with 21 bases in the middle. DNA of the CDR3: TGTGCCAGCAGCAGGGAGGTCTGGGACGGAGGGAACACCGGGGAGCTGTTTTTT. Amino acid sequence: CASSREVWDGGNTGELFF.

This sequence joins TRBV18 and TRBJ1-1, with 7 bases matching TRBD1. The germline V gene has CDR1 KGHSH and CDR2 LQKENI. V dropped 2 bases and J dropped 3; count of bases not matched to a gene: 6. The CDR3 contains 15 residues. CDR3 in amino acids: CASSPYNRGYTEAFF. In DNA form, the CDR3 reads TGTGCCAGCTCACCATATAACAGGGGATACACTGAAGCTTTCTTT.

This chain joins TRBV18 and TRBJ1-6, with D unresolved. Germline loops: CDR1 KGHSH, CDR2 LQKENI. This CDR3 is built from 13 residues. V dropped 3 bases and J dropped 6 bases, with 6 bases sitting between them. The CDR3 bases are TGTGCCAGCTCACCTACAGTTAATTCACCCCTCCACTTT. This translates into CASSPTVNSPLHF.

The chain carries TRBV2 and TRBJ1-5; perhaps TRBD1 as D (5 bases). This CDR3 is built from 14 residues. Trimming pared 2 bases from V and 3 bases from J, leaving 8 bases between. CDR1 and CDR2 (germline): SNHLY, FYNNEI. CDR3 residues: CASSEQQVNQPQHF. The CDR3 DNA reads TGTGCCAGCAGTGAACAACAGGTCAATCAGCCCCAGCATTTT. The full variable domain, in which reference TRBV2 and TRBJ1-5 provide the parts outside the CDR3, is EPEVTQTPSHQVTQMGQEVILRCVPISNHLYFYWYRQILGQKVEFLVSFYNNEISEKSEIFDDQFSVERPDGSNFTLKIRSTKLEDSAMYFCASSEQQVNQPQHFGDGTRLSIL.

The gene calls are TRBV21-1 and TRBJ2-1; the tabulated D call, TRBD2, remains unverified against the DNA. TRBV21-1 is a known pseudogene. This CDR3 is built from 16 residues. CDR3: CASSKLPGSSYNEQFF. CDR3 sequence (DNA): TGTGCCAGCAGCAAACTGCCGGGATCATCCTACAATGAGCAGTTCTTC.

This clone has just a few counts. CDR3 region: CASSYLGGDGYTF. The CDR3 bases are TGTGCCAGCAGTTACTTAGGGGGCGATGGCTACACCTTC. The chain is built from TRBV6-5 and TRBJ1-2; 7 bases align to TRBD1. Germline loops: CDR1 MNHEY, CDR2 SVGAGI. V lost 1 base, J lost 6 bases, and 2 bases stayed unmatched. The CDR3 contains 13 residues.

In its sample, this clone was seen once. The chain is built from TRBV25-1 and TRBJ2-4; perhaps TRBD2 as D (6 bases). Trimming stripped 8 bases from V and 8 bases from J, with 13 bases between. The CDR3 sequence is 12 residues long. CDR1 is MGHDK and CDR2 is SYGVNS in the germline V gene. This chain's CDR3 is CASSRDSDIQYF. For the CDR3, the DNA is TGTGCCAGCTCCCGGGACTCCGACATTCAGTACTTC.

The J gene is TRBJ2-3, the V gene TRBV10-3, with unresolved D. This CDR3 is 13 amino acids long. V lost 6 bases and J 3 bases, leaving 10 bases between the germline ends. Germline-derived CDR1 and CDR2 are ENHRY and SYGVKD. This chain's CDR3 is CAIRVRETDTQYF. CDR3 sequence (DNA): TGTGCCATCAGGGTGAGAGAGACAGATACGCAGTATTTT.

This clone was counted between two and nine times. The rearrangement links TRBV4-1 to TRBJ1-2; 9 bases are shared with TRBD1. Germline V gene data show CDR1 as MGHRA and CDR2 as YSYEKL. V lost 1 base, J lost 10 bases, and 13 bases stayed unmatched. The CDR3 consists of 16 residues. The CDR3 region has the DNA TGCGCCAGCAGCCAAGTTCATCCGGGACAGGGTATCGCCTACACCTTC. It translates to CASSQVHPGQGIAYTF.

The chain has TRBV4-1 and TRBJ1-1; D is unresolved. V was pared by 2 bases and J by 1 base, with 11 bases between. Germline loops: CDR1 MGHRA, CDR2 YSYEKL. This CDR3 is built from 15 residues. The CDR3 nucleotides read TGCGCCAGCAGCCAATTAGCATCTCCGAACACTGAAGCTTTCTTT. It encodes CASSQLASPNTEAFF.